This TCR beta chain emerged from a study of glioma-infiltrating T cells after dendritic cell vaccination. Study summary: At biweekly intervals, patients got three intradermal dendritic cell vaccine injections.

The immunoSEQ assay amplified TCRB CDR3 from up to roughly 2 ug DNA. Primers: 60 V beta forward and 13 J beta reverse. The data were produced by immunoSEQ multiplex PCR, yet TCRdb's version contains in-frame clones alone and is incomplete. This sample has 72,000 or so clones, with around 86% found just once. Time point reported: after dendritic cell vaccination, including at tumor progression/relapse. Source: blood, taken after dendritic cell vaccination. This clonotype was sampled from a human donor with glioblastoma.

CDR3 amino acids: CASSFRGSDGELFF. Here the CDR3 DNA reads TGCGCCAGCAGTTTCAGGGGATCAGACGGGGAGCTGTTTTTT. The genes are TRBV4-1 and TRBJ2-2; D perhaps matches TRBD1 (6 bases). The V gene's germline CDR1 is MGHRA and CDR2 YSYEKL. The CDR3 totals 14 residues. Trimming left V 6 bases short and J 7 bases short, with 15 bases between.